Sequencing of this T cell receptor beta chain was carried out in a study of blood T cell repertoires in COVID-19. Study-level background: Samples taken during acute and convalescent COVID-19 were collected in the United States, Italy and Spain. In each case, the material was cDNA or gDNA derived from T cells, B-cell-depleted T cells, or PBMCs.

The CDR3 is made up of 14 amino acids. The V end lost 3 bases, the J end lost 5 bases, and 11 bases lay between the germline ends. In germline, CDR1 is LNHDA, CDR2 SQIVND (reference sequence). Which cohort a participant joined came from the clinical history participants gave. The method was immunoSEQ multiplex PCR; TCRdb's version includes in-frame clones alone and lacks a portion of them. The table records about 130,000 clones, 80% to 85% of them present only once. The J gene is TRBJ1-5, the V gene TRBV19; D possibly corresponds to TRBD1 (5 bases). The receptor's source is a man in his thirties or forties who had recovered from COVID-19. Sequencing input: PBMCs or T cells enriched from blood (not recorded which). The CDR3 DNA is TGTGCCAGTAGTATTCGACAGAAAGATCAGCCCCAGCATTTT. It encodes CASSIRQKDQPQHF.